This TCR beta chain originates from a study of T cell responses to AZD1222 COVID-19 vaccine. General study findings and limits: Donors were mostly white British, more females; clonal diversity possibly underestimated.

Produced via immunoSEQ multiplex PCR; TCRdb's table is partial and in-frame only. This repertoire shows 180,000 or so clones, 92% found once; its top ten account for 1.3%. The sample holds one count of this clone. Its antigen is not known. The analysis combined second doses at about 4 or about 12 weeks. The CDR3 has 12 amino acids. The germline V gene has CDR1 SGHDT and CDR2 YYEEEE. With 5 bases removed from V and 10 bases from J, the gap between germline ends came to 12 bases. This chain joins TRBV5-6 and TRBJ1-4, with D possibly TRBD1 on 5 matching bases. The starting material was peripheral blood, obtained 28 days after the second AZD1222 dose. The TCR sequence derives from an adult who received the AZD1222 COVID-19 vaccine. The CDR3 DNA reads TGTGCCAGCAGATCTAGGGGAGGAAAACTGTTTTTT. As protein: CASRSRGGKLFF.